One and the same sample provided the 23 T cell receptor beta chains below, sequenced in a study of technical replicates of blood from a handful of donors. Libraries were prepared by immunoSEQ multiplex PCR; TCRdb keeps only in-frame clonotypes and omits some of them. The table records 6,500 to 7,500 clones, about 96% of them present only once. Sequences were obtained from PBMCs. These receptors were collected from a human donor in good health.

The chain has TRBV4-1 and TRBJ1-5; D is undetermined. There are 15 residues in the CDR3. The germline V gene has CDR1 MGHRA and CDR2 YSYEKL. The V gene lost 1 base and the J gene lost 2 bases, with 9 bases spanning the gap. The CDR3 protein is CASSQGEVGNQPQHF. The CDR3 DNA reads TGCGCCAGCAGCCAAGGCGAGGTGGGCAATCAGCCCCAGCATTTT.

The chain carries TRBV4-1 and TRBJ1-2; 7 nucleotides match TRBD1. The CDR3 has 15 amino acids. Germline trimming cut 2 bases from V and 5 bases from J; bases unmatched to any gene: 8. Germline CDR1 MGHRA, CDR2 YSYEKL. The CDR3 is CASSQPDREDYGYTF. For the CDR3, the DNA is TGCGCCAGCAGCCAACCCGACAGGGAGGATTATGGCTACACCTTC.

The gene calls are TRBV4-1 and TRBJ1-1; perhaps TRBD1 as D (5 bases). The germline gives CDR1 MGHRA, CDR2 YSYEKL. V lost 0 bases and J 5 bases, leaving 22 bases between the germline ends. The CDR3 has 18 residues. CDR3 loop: CASSQDTGVGTLGTEAFF. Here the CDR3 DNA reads TGCGCCAGCAGCCAAGATACGGGGGTAGGGACCCTAGGAACTGAAGCTTTCTTT.

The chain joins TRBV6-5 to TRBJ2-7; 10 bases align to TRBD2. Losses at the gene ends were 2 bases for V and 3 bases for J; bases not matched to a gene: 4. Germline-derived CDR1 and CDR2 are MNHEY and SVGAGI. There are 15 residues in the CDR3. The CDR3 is CASSYLAGAIYEQYF. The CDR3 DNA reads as TGTGCCAGCAGTTACCTAGCGGGAGCTATCTACGAGCAGTACTTC.

The CDR3, as DNA: TGCAGCGTTGAAGAAGGGGGAAAGGGTCGGTCCCAAGAGACCCAGTACTTC. It translates to CSVEEGGKGRSQETQYF. V usage is TRBV29-1 and J usage is TRBJ2-5; a weak D match, TRBD1 (6 bases). The CDR3 spans 17 residues. Germline lookup yields CDR1 SQVTM and CDR2 ANQGSEA. Trimming shortened V by 0 bases and J by 1 base, and 18 bases separated the two germline ends.

The CDR3 DNA follows: TGTGCCTGGAGCGCACCGGGACTGTCCAATCAGCCCCAGCATTTT. The encoded protein is CAWSAPGLSNQPQHF. The V gene is TRBV30, the J gene TRBJ1-5, with a possible D match to TRBD1 (5 bases). This CDR3 region has 15 residues. The germline CDR1 and CDR2 sequences are GTSNPN and SVGIG (reference sequence). V dropped 3 bases and J dropped 3 bases, with 15 bases sitting between them.

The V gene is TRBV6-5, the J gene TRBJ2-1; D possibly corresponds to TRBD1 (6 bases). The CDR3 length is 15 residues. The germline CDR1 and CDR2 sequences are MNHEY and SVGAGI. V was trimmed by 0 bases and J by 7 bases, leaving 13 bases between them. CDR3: CASSYSGIQGNEQFF. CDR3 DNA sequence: TGTGCCAGCAGTTACTCCGGGATTCAGGGGAATGAGCAGTTCTTC.

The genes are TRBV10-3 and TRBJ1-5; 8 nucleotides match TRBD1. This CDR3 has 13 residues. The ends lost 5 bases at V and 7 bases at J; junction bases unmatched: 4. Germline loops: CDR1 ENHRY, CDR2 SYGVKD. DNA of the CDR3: TGTGCCATCAGTACAGGGGGGAAACAGCCCCAGCATTTT. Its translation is CAISTGGKQPQHF.

This CDR3 reads CASSPLSGAGELFF. DNA for the CDR3: TGTGCCAGCAGCCCGCTCTCAGGGGCCGGGGAGCTGTTTTTT. The gene calls are TRBV7-9 and TRBJ2-2; D possibly corresponds to TRBD1 (6 bases). Germline-derived CDR1 and CDR2 are SEHNR and FQNEAQ (reference sequence). The ends were cut back, 5 bases at V and 6 bases at J, with 13 bases in the middle. CDR3 size: 14 residues.

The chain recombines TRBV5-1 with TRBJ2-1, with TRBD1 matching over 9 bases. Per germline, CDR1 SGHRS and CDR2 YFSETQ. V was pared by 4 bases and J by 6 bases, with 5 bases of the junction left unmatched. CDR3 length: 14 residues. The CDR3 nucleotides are TGCGCCAGCAGCCGCCGGGACAGGGTCAATGAGCAGTTCTTC. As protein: CASSRRDRVNEQFF. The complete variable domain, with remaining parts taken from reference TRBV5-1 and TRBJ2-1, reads KAGVTQTPRYLIKTRGQQVTLSCSPISGHRSVSWYQQTPGQGLQFLFEYFSETQRNKGNFPGRFSGRQFSNSRSEMNVSTLELGDSALYLCASSRRDRVNEQFFGPGTRLTVL.

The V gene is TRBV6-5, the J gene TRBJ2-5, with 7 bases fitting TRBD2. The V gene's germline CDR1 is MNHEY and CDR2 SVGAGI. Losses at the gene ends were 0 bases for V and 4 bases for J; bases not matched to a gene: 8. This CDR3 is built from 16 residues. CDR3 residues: CASSYSVGGFAETQYF. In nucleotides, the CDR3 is TGTGCCAGCAGTTACTCGGTCGGGGGGTTCGCAGAGACCCAGTACTTC.

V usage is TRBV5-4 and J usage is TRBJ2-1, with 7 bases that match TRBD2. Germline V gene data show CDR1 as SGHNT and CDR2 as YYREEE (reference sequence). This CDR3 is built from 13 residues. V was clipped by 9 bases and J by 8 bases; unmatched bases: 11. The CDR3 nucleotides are TGTGCCACCGGACTAGTTCCCTCGGATGAGCAGTTCTTC. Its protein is CATGLVPSDEQFF.

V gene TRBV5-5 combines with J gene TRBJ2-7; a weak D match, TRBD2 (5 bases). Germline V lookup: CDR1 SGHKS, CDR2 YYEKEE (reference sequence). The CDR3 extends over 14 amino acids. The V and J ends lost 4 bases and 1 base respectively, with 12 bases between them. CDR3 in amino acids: CASSAAGGSYEQYF. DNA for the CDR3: TGTGCCAGCAGCGCTGCGGGTGGTTCCTACGAGCAGTACTTC.

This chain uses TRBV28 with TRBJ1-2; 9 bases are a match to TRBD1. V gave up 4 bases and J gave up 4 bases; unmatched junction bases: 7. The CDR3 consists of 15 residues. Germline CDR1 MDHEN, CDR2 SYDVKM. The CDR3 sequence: CASSSSGQGAYGYTF. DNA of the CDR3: TGTGCCAGCAGTTCCTCGGGACAGGGCGCCTATGGCTACACCTTC.

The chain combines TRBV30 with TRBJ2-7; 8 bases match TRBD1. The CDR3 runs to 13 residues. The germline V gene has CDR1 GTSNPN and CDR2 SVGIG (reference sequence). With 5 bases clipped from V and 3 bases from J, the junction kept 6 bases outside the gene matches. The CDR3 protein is CAWGRTGYYEQYF. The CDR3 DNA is TGTGCCTGGGGGCGGACAGGGTACTACGAGCAGTACTTC.

This chain's CDR3 is CASSQGQGYGYTF. The CDR3 DNA reads as TGTGCCAGCAGCCAAGGACAGGGGTATGGCTACACCTTC. The chain couples TRBV14 to TRBJ1-2, with 8 positions matching TRBD1. CDR3 length equals 13 residues. The J segment lost 5 bases and the V segment lost 1 base, leaving 0 bases of the junction unmatched. Germline CDR1 SGHDN, CDR2 FVKESK.

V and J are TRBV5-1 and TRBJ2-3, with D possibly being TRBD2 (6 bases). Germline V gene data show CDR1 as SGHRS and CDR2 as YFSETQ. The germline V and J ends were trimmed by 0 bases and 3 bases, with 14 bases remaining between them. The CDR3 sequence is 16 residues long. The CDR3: CASSLGSSGLTDTQYF. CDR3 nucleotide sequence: TGCGCCAGCAGCTTGGGATCCAGCGGGCTAACAGATACGCAGTATTTT.

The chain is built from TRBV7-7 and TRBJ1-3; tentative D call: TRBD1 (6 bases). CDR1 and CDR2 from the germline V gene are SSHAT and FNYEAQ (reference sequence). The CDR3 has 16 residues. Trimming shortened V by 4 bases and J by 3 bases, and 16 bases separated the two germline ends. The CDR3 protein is CASSSGSGGGGNTIYF. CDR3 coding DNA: TGTGCCAGCAGCTCCGGTAGCGGGGGCGGTGGAAACACCATATATTTT.

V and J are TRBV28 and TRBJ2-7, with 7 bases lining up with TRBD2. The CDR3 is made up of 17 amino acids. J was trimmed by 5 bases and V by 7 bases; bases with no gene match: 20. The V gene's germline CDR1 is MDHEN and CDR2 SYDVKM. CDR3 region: CASTPPRGGGPFNEQYF. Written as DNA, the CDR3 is TGTGCCAGCACCCCTCCCCGTGGGGGAGGGCCTTTTAACGAGCAGTACTTC.

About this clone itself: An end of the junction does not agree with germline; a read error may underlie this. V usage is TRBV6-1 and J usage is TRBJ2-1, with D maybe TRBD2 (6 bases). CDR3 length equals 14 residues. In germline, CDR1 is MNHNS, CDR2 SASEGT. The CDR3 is CASSEGAEGNEQFF. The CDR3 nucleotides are TGTGCCAGCAGCGAAGGAGCGGAGGGGAATGAGCAGTTCTTC.

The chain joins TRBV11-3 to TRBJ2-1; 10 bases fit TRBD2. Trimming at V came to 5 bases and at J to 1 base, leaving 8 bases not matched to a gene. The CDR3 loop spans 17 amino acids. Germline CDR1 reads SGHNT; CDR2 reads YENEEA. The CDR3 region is CASSPGLTSGSYNEQFF. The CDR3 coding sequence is TGTGCCAGCAGCCCGGGATTGACTAGCGGGTCCTACAATGAGCAGTTCTTC.

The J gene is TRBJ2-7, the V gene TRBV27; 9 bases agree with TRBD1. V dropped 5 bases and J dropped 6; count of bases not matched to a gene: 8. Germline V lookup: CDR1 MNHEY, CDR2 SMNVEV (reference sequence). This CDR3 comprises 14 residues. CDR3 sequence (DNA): TGTGCCAGCAGTCCGGGACAGGGACGGCGCGAGCAGTACTTC. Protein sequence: CASSPGQGRREQYF.

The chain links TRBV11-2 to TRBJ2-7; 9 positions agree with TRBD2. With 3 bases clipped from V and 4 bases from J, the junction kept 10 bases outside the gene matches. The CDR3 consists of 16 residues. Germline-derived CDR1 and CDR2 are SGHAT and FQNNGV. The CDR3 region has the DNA TGTGCCAGCAGCTTGAATTGGGGCGGGAGGGGATACGAGCAGTACTTC. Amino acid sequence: CASSLNWGGRGYEQYF.